These T cell receptor beta chains were read from a single sample in a study of OX40 agonist ivuxolimab in advanced cancers. Repertoires were generated with immunoSEQ multiplex PCR, while TCRdb's copy carries only in-frame clones and drops some. Of 55,000 to 90,000 clones listed, 75% to 85% are singletons. This specimen consisted of CD4+ or CD8+ T cells sorted from blood, obtained in a trial of the OX40 agonist ivuxolimab. These receptors were taken from an adult with an advanced solid tumor such as melanoma, head and neck, liver or kidney cancer. The CDR3 runs from the conserved cysteine through the conserved F or W. A D gene is named only where the DNA matches it firmly. A row's size may be missing; if present it is once, few, many or a size class.

D	V	size	J	CDR3	DNA
.	TRBV5-6	.	TRBJ1-2	CASSFRTVTNYGYTF	TGTGCCAGCAGCTTTAGAACGGTCACTAACTATGGCTACACCTTC
TRBD1	TRBV9	.	TRBJ1-2	CASSADRDNGYTF	TGTGCCAGCAGCGCCGACAGGGATAATGGCTACACCTTC
TRBD1	TRBV5-5	.	TRBJ1-6	CASSGFRDRGSPLHF	TGTGCCAGCAGCGGATTTCGGGACAGGGGATCACCCCTCCACTTT
.	TRBV27	.	TRBJ2-5	CASSNVQETQYF	TGTGCCAGCAGTAACGTCCAAGAGACCCAGTACTTC
.	TRBV30	.	TRBJ1-6	CACSGEYNSPLHF	TGTGCCTGCTCAGGGGAGTATAATTCACCCCTCCACTTT
.	TRBV7-2	.	TRBJ2-1	CASSSTRREQFF	TGTGCCAGCAGCTCAACCCGCCGGGAGCAGTTCTTC
.	TRBV12-5	.	TRBJ1-5	CASVSSAGSYSNQPQHF	TGTGCTAGTGTCTCATCAGCCGGCAGTTATAGCAATCAGCCCCAGCATTTT
TRBD2	TRBV28	.	TRBJ2-7	CASTLGPLAGAYEQYF	TGTGCCAGCACACTAGGCCCTCTAGCGGGAGCCTACGAGCAGTACTTC
.	TRBV5-6	once	TRBJ1-3	CASSLGSGNTIYF	TGTGCCAGCAGCTTGGGGTCTGGAAACACCATATATTTT
.	TRBV20-1	.	TRBJ1-2	CSALRGYGYTF	TGCAGTGCCTTAAGGGGCTATGGCTACACCTTC
.	TRBV29-1	few	TRBJ1-5	CSVARGDNQPQHF	TGCAGCGTTGCGCGGGGGGACAATCAGCCCCAGCATTTT
.	TRBV7-7	.	TRBJ2-1	CASSLGHNNEQFF	TGTGCCAGCAGCCTGGGACATAACAATGAGCAGTTCTTC
.	TRBV5-6	.	TRBJ1-2	CASSLSWLGGYTF	TGTGCCAGCAGCTTGTCCTGGCTAGGGGGCTACACCTTC
.	TRBV6-6	.	TRBJ2-7	CASSVRLDSYEQYF	TGTGCCAGCAGTGTTAGGCTGGACTCCTACGAGCAGTACTTC
.	TRBV6-1	.	TRBJ1-5	CASRRREGVGQPQHF	TGTGCCAGCAGGCGACGGGAGGGGGTGGGTCAGCCCCAGCATTTT
.	TRBV6-1	.	TRBJ2-1	CASSWGRNEQFF	TGTGCCAGCAGTTGGGGACGGAATGAGCAGTTCTTC
TRBD1	TRBV5-5	once	TRBJ1-1	CASSYTGEGTEAFF	TGTGCCAGCAGCTATACAGGGGAAGGGACTGAAGCTTTCTTT
TRBD1	TRBV27	once	TRBJ2-1	CASSFRDRGLYNEQFF	TGTGCCAGCAGTTTCCGGGACAGGGGCCTCTACAATGAGCAGTTCTTC
TRBD1	TRBV6-5	.	TRBJ2-4	CASSYQGQGGNIQYF	TGTGCCAGCAGTTACCAGGGACAGGGCGGAAACATTCAGTACTTC
.	TRBV12-2	.	TRBJ2-1	CASRLVPSGSDNEQFF	TGTGCAAGTCGCTTAGTCCCTAGCGGGAGTGACAATGAGCAGTTCTTC
.	TRBV7-9	.	TRBJ2-3	CASSFNQGTQYF	TGTGCCAGCAGCTTTAACCAGGGTACGCAGTATTTT
TRBD2	TRBV7-9	.	TRBJ2-7	CASSSGLAGEKYEQYF	TGTGCCAGCAGCTCGGGACTAGCGGGAGAGAAGTACGAGCAGTACTTC
TRBD1	TRBV5-1	once	TRBJ1-1	CASSSQGGVREAFF	TGCGCCAGCAGCTCTCAGGGGGGAGTAAGGGAAGCTTTCTTT
.	TRBV4-1	.	TRBJ2-1	CASSQGFLSAYNEQFF	TGCGCCAGCAGCCAGGGTTTTCTGAGCGCCTACAATGAGCAGTTCTTC
.	TRBV7-2	.	TRBJ2-1	CASSLVIGGRDEQFF	TGTGCCAGCAGCTTAGTTATCGGGGGCAGGGATGAGCAGTTCTTC
.	TRBV5-4	.	TRBJ2-5	CASSFEGSAKETQYF	TGTGCCAGCAGCTTCGAGGGGTCAGCAAAAGAGACCCAGTACTTC
TRBD2	TRBV18	.	TRBJ2-1	CASSPGEGRMQFF	TGTGCCAGCTCTCCCGGGGAGGGGAGAATGCAGTTCTTC
.	TRBV7-2	.	TRBJ1-1	CASSPNFNWNTEAFF	TGTGCCAGCAGCCCGAATTTTAACTGGAACACTGAAGCTTTCTTT
.	TRBV30	.	TRBJ1-2	CATSPGRYGYTF	TGTGCCACCTCCCCAGGGCGCTATGGCTACACCTTC
.	TRBV2	.	TRBJ2-7	CASRTVPTGEQYF	TGTGCCAGCAGAACAGTCCCTACGGGCGAGCAGTACTTC
.	TRBV28	once	TRBJ2-5	CASSLALPGTQYF	TGTGCCAGCAGTTTGGCCCTCCCTGGGACCCAGTACTTC
.	TRBV15	once	TRBJ1-6	CATSRADRYYNSPLHF	TGTGCCACCAGCAGAGCGGACCGCTACTATAATTCACCCCTCCACTTT
.	TRBV25-1	.	TRBJ2-3	CATARGRSTDTQYF	TGTGCCACCGCCAGGGGAAGGAGCACAGATACGCAGTATTTT
.	TRBV6-1	once	TRBJ1-1	CASSENQGRAEAFF	TGTGCCAGCAGTGAAAACCAGGGTAGGGCCGAAGCTTTCTTT
.	TRBV7-8	.	TRBJ1-3	CASSLGWGSGNTIYF	TGTGCCAGCAGCTTAGGGTGGGGGTCTGGAAACACCATATATTTT
.	TRBV6-6	.	TRBJ1-4	CASSYSGRDTNEKLFF	TGTGCCAGCAGTTACTCGGGCCGTGACACTAATGAAAAACTGTTTTTT
.	TRBV6-4	.	TRBJ1-2	CASSESPWGGYTF	TGTGCCAGCAGTGAATCTCCTTGGGGCGGCTACACCTTC
.	TRBV11-1	.	TRBJ1-1	CASSPEPGNTEAFF	TGTGCCAGCAGCCCTGAACCCGGGAACACTGAAGCTTTCTTT
TRBD1	TRBV2	.	TRBJ1-2	CASSQTGGGYGYTF	TGTGCCAGCAGCCAGACAGGGGGCGGCTATGGCTACACCTTC
.	TRBV19	many	TRBJ1-1	CASSWWENTEAFF	TGTGCCAGTAGTTGGTGGGAGAACACTGAAGCTTTCTTT
.	TRBV5-4	.	TRBJ1-6	CASSLDRERPLHF	TGTGCCAGCAGCCTTGACCGAGAGCGACCCCTCCACTTT
TRBD1	TRBV4-1	.	TRBJ2-1	CASSQFRDRGYNEQFF	TGCGCCAGCAGCCAATTCCGGGACAGGGGCTACAATGAGCAGTTCTTC
TRBD2	TRBV6-5	once	TRBJ2-1	CASTPSGTSANEQFF	TGTGCCAGCACCCCTTCCGGGACTAGTGCAAATGAGCAGTTCTTC
.	TRBV5-3	.	TRBJ2-7	CARSLVRGVSYEQYF	TGTGCCAGAAGCCTTGTACGAGGGGTGTCCTACGAGCAGTACTTC
.	TRBV7-9	.	TRBJ1-1	CASSLIVTEAFF	TGTGCCAGCAGCTTGATAGTCACTGAAGCTTTCTTT
TRBD2	TRBV28	.	TRBJ2-3	CASSRTGGGTDTQYF	TGTGCCAGCAGTCGGACGGGGGGAGGGACAGATACGCAGTATTTT
TRBD2	TRBV7-2	.	TRBJ2-3	CASSKKGLVTDTQYF	TGTGCCAGCAGCAAAAAAGGACTAGTTACAGATACGCAGTATTTT
.	TRBV18	.	TRBJ1-3	CASSLRSVGLSGNTIYF	TGTGCCAGCTCGCTCCGGAGTGTGGGGCTCTCTGGAAACACCATATATTTT
.	TRBV19	.	TRBJ2-5	CASSTGPKETQYF	TGTGCCAGCAGTACCGGCCCCAAAGAGACCCAGTACTTC
.	TRBV15	.	TRBJ2-5	CATSVGGPGAFPRETQYF	TGTGCCACCAGCGTCGGGGGGCCGGGGGCCTTTCCACGAGAGACCCAGTACTTC